The 20 T cell receptor beta chains below all came from one sample that was sequenced in a study of cytomegalovirus exposure and HLA in healthy donors. PCR primers comprised 60 Vbeta and 13 Jbeta primers. Using immunoSEQ multiplex PCR, the repertoire was profiled, and TCRdb retains in-frame clones only, with some absent. There are 150,000 or so clones in the sample; more than 7.5% occur only once, and less than 2% lies in the top ten. Sequences were obtained from PBMCs. The receptor set was obtained from a man aged 45 to 65 in good health and CMV-seronegative.

V usage is TRBV28 and J usage is TRBJ2-5; no reliable D call. Trimming removed 7 bases from V and 2 bases from J, with 14 bases in between. Looked up from germline, CDR1 is MDHEN and CDR2 is SYDVKM. The CDR3 contains 14 residues. CDR3 DNA sequence: TGTGCCAGCAACTTTCCGAACAGACAAGAGACCCAGTACTTC. This sequence encodes CASNFPNRQETQYF.

The chain couples TRBV5-8 to TRBJ1-5; D is unclear. The CDR3 loop spans 15 amino acids. Germline loops: CDR1 SGHTS, CDR2 YDEGEE. V lost 0 bases and J lost 4, with 11 bases in between. As DNA, the CDR3 is TGTGCCAGCAGCTTGGGGACTCTCTCAAATCAGCCCCAGCATTTT. As protein: CASSLGTLSNQPQHF.

This clone was detected a few times. This chain connects TRBV5-1 to TRBJ2-1, with TRBD2 identical over 13 bases. The CDR3 totals 16 residues. Germline V gives CDR1 SGHRS, CDR2 YFSETQ. The ends lost 4 bases at V and 5 bases at J; junction bases unmatched: 6. This chain's CDR3 is CASSQLAGGANNEQFF. The CDR3 coding sequence is TGCGCCAGCAGCCAACTAGCGGGGGGGGCGAACAATGAGCAGTTCTTC. The full variable domain, in which reference TRBV5-1 and TRBJ2-1 provide the parts outside the CDR3, is KAGVTQTPRYLIKTRGQQVTLSCSPISGHRSVSWYQQTPGQGLQFLFEYFSETQRNKGNFPGRFSGRQFSNSRSEMNVSTLELGDSALYLCASSQLAGGANNEQFFGPGTRLTVL.

J is TRBJ2-1 and V is TRBV9; D call uncertain. Germline CDR1 reads SGDLS; CDR2 reads YYNGEE. V shed 2 bases and J shed 0 bases, with 15 bases lying between them. The length of the CDR3 is 17 residues. CDR3 sequence (DNA): TGTGCCAGCAGCGTCTCGTCCCGGGTGCACTCCTACAATGAGCAGTTCTTC. Translation gives CASSVSSRVHSYNEQFF.

V usage is TRBV5-4 and J usage is TRBJ1-3; TRBD1 matches 7 bases. This CDR3 has 16 residues. The J segment lost 0 bases and the V segment lost 4 bases, leaving 7 bases of the junction unmatched. The germline CDR1 and CDR2 sequences are SGHNT and YYREEE (reference sequence). The CDR3 nucleotides read TGTGCCAGCAGCGAGGGGACAGTCCACTCTGGAAACACCATATATTTT. As protein: CASSEGTVHSGNTIYF. The whole variable domain, remainder taken from reference TRBV5-4 and TRBJ1-3, is ETGVTQSPTHLIKTRGQQVTLRCSSQSGHNTVSWYQQALGQGPQFIFQYYREEENGRGNFPPRFSGLQFPNYSSELNVNALELDDSALYLCASSEGTVHSGNTIYFGEGSWLTVV.

This clone was counted between two and nine times. The gene calls are TRBV6-5 and TRBJ2-3; D may be TRBD2 (6 bases). The V end was cut by 4 bases, the J end by 0 bases, with 11 bases between. The CDR3 consists of 15 residues. Germline V gene lookup returns CDR1 MNHEY and CDR2 SVGAGI. The CDR3 loop reads CASSLVSGSTDTQYF. CDR3 in DNA: TGTGCCAGCAGTTTAGTTAGCGGTAGCACAGATACGCAGTATTTT.

The J gene is TRBJ2-7, the V gene TRBV6-5; 11 bases fit TRBD1. CDR3 length equals 15 residues. From germline, CDR1 is MNHEY and CDR2 SVGAGI. Trimming took 2 bases from V and 6 from J; bases not matched to a gene: 6. DNA for the CDR3: TGTGCCAGCAGTTACGCCGGACAGGGGGCTACCGAGCAGTACTTC. It translates to CASSYAGQGATEQYF.

The chain carries TRBV27 and TRBJ2-1, with a possible D match to TRBD2 (6 bases). Trimming removed 8 bases from V and 1 base from J, with 15 bases in between. CDR3 length equals 15 residues. Germline loops: CDR1 MNHEY, CDR2 SMNVEV (reference sequence). CDR3 region: CASGVPGTSYNEQFF. DNA for the CDR3: TGTGCCAGCGGGGTCCCAGGGACTTCCTACAATGAGCAGTTCTTC.

The chain couples TRBV30 to TRBJ2-6; D is possibly TRBD1 (5 bases). Germline CDR1 reads GTSNPN; CDR2 reads SVGIG (reference sequence). V shed 1 base and J shed 4 bases, with 8 bases lying between them. CDR3 length: 14 amino acids. DNA of the CDR3: TGTGCCTGGAGTGAGGGGAACGGGGCCAACGTCCTGACTTTC. Its protein product is CAWSEGNGANVLTF.

In its sample, this clone was seen a few times. This chain joins TRBV19 and TRBJ2-5; 12 nucleotides line up with TRBD2. The germline V gene has CDR1 LNHDA and CDR2 SQIVND (reference sequence). This CDR3 is built from 15 residues. V was pared by 4 bases and J by 5 bases, with 5 bases of the junction left unmatched. The CDR3 sequence is CASSKGLAGSETQYF. CDR3 DNA: TGTGCCAGTAGTAAAGGACTAGCGGGGTCTGAGACCCAGTACTTC.

The V call is TRBV7-2, the J call TRBJ2-7; D is ambiguous. V was clipped by 3 bases and J by 6 bases, with 12 bases between them. The germline CDR1 and CDR2 sequences are SGHTA and FQGNSA. The CDR3 length is 13 residues. Here the CDR3 reads CASSFFRVSEQYF. The CDR3, as DNA: TGTGCCAGCAGCTTTTTCCGCGTATCCGAGCAGTACTTC. The variable domain in full, completed from reference TRBV7-2 and TRBJ2-7, reads GAGVSQSPSNKVTEKGKDVELRCDPISGHTALYWYRQSLGQGLEFLIYFQGNSAPDKSGLPSDRFSAERTGGSVSTLTIQRTQQEDSAVYLCASSFFRVSEQYFGPGTRLTVT.

V gene TRBV7-8 combines with J gene TRBJ1-2; D uncertain. Deletions cut 4 bases from V and 3 bases from J, with 9 bases between. CDR1 is SGHVS and CDR2 is FQNEAQ in the germline V gene. CDR3 length equals 13 residues. The CDR3 DNA reads as TGTGCCAGCAGCTCGGGGAACGACTATGGCTACACCTTC. Its protein is CASSSGNDYGYTF. Filled out from reference TRBV7-8 and TRBJ1-2, the complete variable domain reads GAGVSQSPRYKVAKRGQDVALRCDPISGHVSLFWYQQALGQGPEFLTYFQNEAQLDKSGLPSDRFFAERPEGSVSTLKIQRTQQEDSAVYLCASSSGNDYGYTFGSGTRLTVV.

This clone has only a few counts. The chain uses TRBV2 and TRBJ1-2; 9 bases are shared with TRBD1. Germline assignment: CDR1 SNHLY and CDR2 FYNNEI. V lost 6 bases and J lost 7; bases outside the gene matches: 9. The CDR3 totals 14 residues. As DNA, the CDR3 is TGTGCCAGCAGCACACTGGGACAGGGCTTTGGCTACACCTTC. Its protein product is CASSTLGQGFGYTF.

The table lists this clone with a few counts. The chain links TRBV28 to TRBJ2-1, with D perhaps matching TRBD1 (5 bases). The CDR3 is 16 amino acids. Trimming pared 3 bases from V and 9 bases from J, leaving 21 bases between. The germline V gene encodes CDR1 MDHEN and CDR2 SYDVKM. CDR3 coding DNA: TGTGCCAGCAGTTTTGGCCACAAAGTCGACACAGGTGAGCAGTTCTTC. It encodes CASSFGHKVDTGEQFF.

This clone has just a few counts. This chain connects TRBV10-1 to TRBJ2-3; 9 nucleotides line up with TRBD1. The CDR3 length is 15 residues. Trimming cost V 2 bases and J 4 bases; bases outside gene matches: 4. The V gene's germline CDR1 is WNHNN and CDR2 SYGVQD (reference sequence). CDR3 nucleotides: TGCGCCAGCAGTGAGGCGAGGACAGGGGCAGATACGCAGTATTTT. Translation gives CASSEARTGADTQYF.

The V gene is TRBV5-1, the J gene TRBJ1-5; D is undetermined. V was pared by 0 bases and J by 4 bases, with 8 bases between. Looked up from germline, CDR1 is SGHRS and CDR2 is YFSETQ. This CDR3 has 14 amino acids. The chain's CDR3 is CASSLEAGNQPQHF. The CDR3 DNA reads as TGCGCCAGCAGCTTGGAAGCGGGGAATCAGCCCCAGCATTTT.

This clone was seen only a few times. The chain links TRBV19 to TRBJ1-1; TRBD1 might be the D (5 bases). CDR1 LNHDA and CDR2 SQIVND come from the germline V gene (reference sequence). Trimming shortened V by 6 bases and J by 2 bases, and 10 bases separated the two germline ends. This CDR3 region has 13 residues. CDR3 DNA: TGTGCCAGTAGGTTTGACAGAAACACTGAAGCTTTCTTT. Its translation is CASRFDRNTEAFF.

The rearrangement uses TRBV14 and TRBJ1-1; D not certain. Germline V gene data show CDR1 as SGHDN and CDR2 as FVKESK. Trimming cost V 4 bases and J 0 bases, with 15 bases left between them. The CDR3 sequence is 16 residues long. CDR3 sequence: CASSPTGWRMNTEAFF. CDR3 nucleotides: TGTGCCAGCAGCCCCACGGGGTGGAGGATGAACACTGAAGCTTTCTTT.

This chain joins TRBV11-2 and TRBJ2-5; perhaps TRBD2 as D (5 bases). The ends were cut back, 6 bases at V and 5 bases at J, with 16 bases in the middle. CDR1 and CDR2 from the germline V gene are SGHAT and FQNNGV. The CDR3 loop spans 14 amino acids. CDR3 nucleotide sequence: TGTGCCAGCAGATCGCTTCGAGGGCGGGAGACCCAGTACTTC. Amino acids: CASRSLRGRETQYF.

The table lists this clone with a few counts. The chain has TRBV2 and TRBJ2-3, with 9 bases that match TRBD2. The CDR3 consists of 13 residues. V gave up 10 bases and J gave up 1 base; unmatched junction bases: 3. Germline V lookup: CDR1 SNHLY, CDR2 FYNNEI. The CDR3 sequence: CATRLAGTDTQYF. As DNA, the CDR3 is TGTGCCACCCGACTAGCGGGCACAGATACGCAGTATTTT.